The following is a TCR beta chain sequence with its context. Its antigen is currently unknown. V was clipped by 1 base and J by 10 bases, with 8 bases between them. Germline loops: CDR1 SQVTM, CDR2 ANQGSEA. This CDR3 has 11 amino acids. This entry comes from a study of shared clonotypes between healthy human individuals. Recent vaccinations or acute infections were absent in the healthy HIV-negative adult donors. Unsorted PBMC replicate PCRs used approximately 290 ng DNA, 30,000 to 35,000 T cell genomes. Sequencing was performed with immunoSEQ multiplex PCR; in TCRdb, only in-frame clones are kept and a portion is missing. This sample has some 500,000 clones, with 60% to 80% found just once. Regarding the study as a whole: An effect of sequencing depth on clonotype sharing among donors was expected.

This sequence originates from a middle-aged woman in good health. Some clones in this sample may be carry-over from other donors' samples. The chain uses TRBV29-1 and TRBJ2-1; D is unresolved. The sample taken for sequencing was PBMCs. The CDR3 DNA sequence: TGCAGCGTTGAAGGATTGGGGGAGCAGTTCTTC. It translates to CSVEGLGEQFF.